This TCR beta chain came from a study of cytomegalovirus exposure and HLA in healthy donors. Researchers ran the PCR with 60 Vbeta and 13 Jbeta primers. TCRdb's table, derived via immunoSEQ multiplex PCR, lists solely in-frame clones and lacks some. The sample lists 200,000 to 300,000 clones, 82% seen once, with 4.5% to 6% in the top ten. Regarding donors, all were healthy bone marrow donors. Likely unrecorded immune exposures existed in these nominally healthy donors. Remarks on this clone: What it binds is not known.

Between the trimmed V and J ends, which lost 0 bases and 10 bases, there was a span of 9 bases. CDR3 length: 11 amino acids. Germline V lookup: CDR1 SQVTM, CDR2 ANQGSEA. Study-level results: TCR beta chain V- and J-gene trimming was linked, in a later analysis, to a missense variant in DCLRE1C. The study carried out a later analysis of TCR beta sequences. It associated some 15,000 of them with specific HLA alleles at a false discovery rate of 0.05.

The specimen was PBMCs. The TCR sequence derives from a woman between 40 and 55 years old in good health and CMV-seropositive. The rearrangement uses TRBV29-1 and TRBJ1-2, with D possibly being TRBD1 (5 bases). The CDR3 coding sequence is TGCAGCGTTGAAGAGGGGCAGTTCTACACCTTC. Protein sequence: CSVEEGQFYTF.